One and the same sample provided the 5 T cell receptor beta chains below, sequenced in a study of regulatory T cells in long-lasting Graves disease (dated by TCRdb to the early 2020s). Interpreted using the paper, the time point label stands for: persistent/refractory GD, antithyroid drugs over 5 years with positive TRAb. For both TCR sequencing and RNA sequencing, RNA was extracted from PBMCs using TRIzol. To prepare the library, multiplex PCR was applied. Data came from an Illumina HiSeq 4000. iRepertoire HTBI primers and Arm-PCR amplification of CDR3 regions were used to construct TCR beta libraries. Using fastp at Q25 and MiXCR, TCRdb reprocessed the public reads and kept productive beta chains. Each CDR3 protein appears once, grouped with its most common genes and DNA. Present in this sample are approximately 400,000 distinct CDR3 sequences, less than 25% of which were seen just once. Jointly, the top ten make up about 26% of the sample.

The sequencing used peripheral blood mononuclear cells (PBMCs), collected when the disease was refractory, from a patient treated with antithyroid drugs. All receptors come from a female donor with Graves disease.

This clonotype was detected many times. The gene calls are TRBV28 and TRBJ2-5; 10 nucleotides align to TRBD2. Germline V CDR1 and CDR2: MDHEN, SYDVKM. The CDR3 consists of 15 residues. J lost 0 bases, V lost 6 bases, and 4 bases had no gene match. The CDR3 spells CASRPGLANQETQYF. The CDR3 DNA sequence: TGTGCCAGCAGGCCGGGACTAGCGAACCAAGAGACCCAGTACTTC.

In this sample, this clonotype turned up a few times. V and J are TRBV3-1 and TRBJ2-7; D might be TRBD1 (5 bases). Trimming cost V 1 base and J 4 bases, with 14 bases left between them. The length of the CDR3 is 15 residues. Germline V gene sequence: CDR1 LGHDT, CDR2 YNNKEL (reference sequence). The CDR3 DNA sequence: TGTGCCAGCAGCCAAGGGAAGGGGCCGTCGTACGAGCAGTACTTC. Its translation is CASSQGKGPSYEQYF.

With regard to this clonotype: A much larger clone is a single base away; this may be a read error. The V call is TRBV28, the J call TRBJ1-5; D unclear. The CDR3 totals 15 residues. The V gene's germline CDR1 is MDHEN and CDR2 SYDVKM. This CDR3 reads CASSFIAKFNRPQHF. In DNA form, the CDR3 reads TGTGCCAGCAGTTTTATAGCAAAATTCAATCGGCCCCAGCATTTT.

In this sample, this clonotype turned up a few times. CDR3 DNA: TGTGCCACCAGCAGAGATGGCCCCCAGATGGTTAAGGAAAAACTGTTTTTT. Its protein is CATSRDGPQMVKEKLFF. The genes are TRBV15 and TRBJ1-4; D is uncertain. CDR3 size: 17 residues. The germline V gene has CDR1 LNHNV and CDR2 YYDKDF (reference sequence). V was pared by 0 bases and J by 8 bases, with 19 bases between.

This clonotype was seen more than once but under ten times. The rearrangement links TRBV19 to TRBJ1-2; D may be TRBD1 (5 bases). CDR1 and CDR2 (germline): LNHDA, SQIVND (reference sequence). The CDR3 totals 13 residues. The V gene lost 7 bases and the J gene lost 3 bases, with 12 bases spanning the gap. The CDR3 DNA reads TGTGCCAGTAATCCGGGACCCTACTATGGCTACACCTTC. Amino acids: CASNPGPYYGYTF.